This T cell receptor beta chain was documented in a study of STAT5B mutations in CD4+ large granular lymphocyte leukemia. Study-level points and caveats: TRBV06-family usage was enriched in top patient clones (8/27) versus controls (2/35).

This CDR3 is 15 amino acids long. The germline V and J ends were trimmed by 0 bases and 4 bases, with 13 bases remaining between them. CDR1 is SGDLS, CDR2 YYNGEE, per germline. Some clones are missing from TCRdb's copy, which holds only in-frame ones; the method was immunoSEQ multiplex PCR. The data hold about 35,000 clones, with 68% observed a single time. Worth noting for this clone: No antigen is known for it.

The chain combines TRBV9 with TRBJ1-2; D is unresolved. Sequencing input: CD4+ T cells from blood buffy coats. The origin of this receptor is a human donor in good health. The CDR3 loop reads CASSVGFGQPYGYTF. The CDR3 DNA sequence: TGTGCCAGCAGCGTAGGGTTTGGGCAGCCCTATGGCTACACCTTC.